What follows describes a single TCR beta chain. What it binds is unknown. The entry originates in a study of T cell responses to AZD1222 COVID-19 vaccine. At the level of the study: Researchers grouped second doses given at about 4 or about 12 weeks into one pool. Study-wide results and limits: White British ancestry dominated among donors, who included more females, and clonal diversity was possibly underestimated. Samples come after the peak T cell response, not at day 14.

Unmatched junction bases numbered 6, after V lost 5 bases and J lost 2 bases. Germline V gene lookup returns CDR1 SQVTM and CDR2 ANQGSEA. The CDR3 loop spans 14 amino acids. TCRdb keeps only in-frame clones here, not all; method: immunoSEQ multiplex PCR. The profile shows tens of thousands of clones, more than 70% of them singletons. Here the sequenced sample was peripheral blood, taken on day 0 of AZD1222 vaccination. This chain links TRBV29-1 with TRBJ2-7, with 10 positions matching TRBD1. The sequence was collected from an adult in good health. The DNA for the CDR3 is TGCAGCGTTCTCAAGGGACAGGGGACCTACGAGCAGTACTTC. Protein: CSVLKGQGTYEQYF.